This T cell receptor (beta chain) was captured by sequencing in a study of cytomegalovirus exposure and HLA in healthy donors. Points on this clone: No antigen is known for it.

Study results and limitations: Later analysis suggested most CMV-associated TCR beta chains were HLA-restricted. A previous analysis found most TCR beta V segments productive roughly 87% or roughly 30% of the time.

Trimming removed 4 bases from V and 7 bases from J, with 25 bases in between. Germline CDR1 and CDR2: SQVTM and ANQGSEA. This CDR3 is built from 16 residues. Both 60 Vbeta primers and 13 Jbeta primers went into the PCR. Original processing methods: Later reanalysis found 75 million to 100 million unique TCR beta chains, about 11 million of them shared. The data were produced by immunoSEQ multiplex PCR, yet TCRdb's version contains in-frame clones alone and is incomplete. D and trimming come from the DNA, and the V and J calls and clone size come from that table. Of roughly 190,000 clones listed, approximately 86% are singletons.

The TCR was taken from a woman under 30 in good health and CMV-seronegative. This chain connects TRBV29-1 to TRBJ1-1; unclear D gene. The sample taken for sequencing was PBMCs. Here the CDR3 reads CSVGGLTGIGPGEAFF. The DNA of the CDR3 is TGCAGCGTTGGAGGGTTGACGGGGATCGGTCCTGGTGAAGCTTTCTTT.